Each of the 29 T cell receptor beta chains below was sequenced from the same sample in a study of shared clonotypes between healthy human individuals. Generated by immunoSEQ multiplex PCR, the TCRdb table keeps only in-frame clones and is missing some. The sample includes about 680,000 clones, roughly 94% of them seen just once. Terminally differentiated effector memory CD45RA+ cells were excluded by CCR7 positive selection of CD45RO-negative cells. The sequencing input was naive CD8+ T cells sorted from blood. The source of these receptors is a young man in good health.

CDR3 amino acids: CASSYGQGARGEQFF. The CDR3 nucleotides are TGCGCCAGCAGCTACGGACAGGGGGCTCGGGGTGAGCAGTTCTTC. The rearrangement uses TRBV5-1 and TRBJ2-1, with 11 bases identical to TRBD1. The CDR3 totals 15 residues. Trimming removed 3 bases from V and 9 bases from J; junction bases left unmatched: 8. CDR1 is SGHRS, CDR2 YFSETQ, per germline.

This sequence joins TRBV7-9 and TRBJ2-1; a possible D gene is TRBD2 (6 bases). Germline CDR1 is SEHNR and CDR2 is FQNEAQ (reference sequence). The CDR3 consists of 14 residues. Trimming pared 4 bases from V and 4 bases from J, leaving 11 bases between. CDR3 amino acids: CASSSGLAYNEQFF. In DNA form, the CDR3 reads TGTGCCAGCAGCTCGGGACTGGCTTACAATGAGCAGTTCTTC.

The rearrangement uses TRBV27 and TRBJ1-1, with 7 bases aligning to TRBD1. Trimming cost V 6 bases and J 6 bases; bases outside gene matches: 10. There are 14 residues in the CDR3. The germline V gene has CDR1 MNHEY and CDR2 SMNVEV (reference sequence). The CDR3 sequence: CASSPGSGTAEAFF. The DNA of the CDR3 is TGTGCCAGCAGCCCAGGGAGCGGGACAGCTGAAGCTTTCTTT.

The gene calls are TRBV5-4 and TRBJ2-1, with 10 bases matching TRBD2. V trimming: 4 bases; J trimming: 8 bases; junction bases outside the gene matches: 6. The CDR3 is 14 residues long. The germline CDR1 and CDR2 sequences are SGHNT and YYREEE (reference sequence). The CDR3 bases are TGTGCCAGCAGCCTCCGGCTAGCGGGAGATGAGCAGTTCTTC. Translated, it gives CASSLRLAGDEQFF.

The genes are TRBV6-5 and TRBJ2-1; D uncertain. The CDR3 runs 11 residues. With 9 bases removed from V and 9 bases from J, the gap between germline ends came to 12 bases. Per germline, CDR1 MNHEY and CDR2 SVGAGI. Here the CDR3 reads CARLVEPEQFF. The CDR3 coding sequence is TGTGCCAGGCTAGTAGAGCCTGAGCAGTTCTTC.

The V gene is TRBV7-6, the J gene TRBJ1-1, with D uncertain. Germline-derived CDR1 and CDR2 are SGHVS and FNYEAQ. This CDR3 is built from 14 residues. V was trimmed by 1 base and J by 1 base, leaving 7 bases between them. CDR3 DNA: TGTGCCAGCAGCTTAGAAATTACGAACACTGAAGCTTTCTTT. As protein: CASSLEITNTEAFF.

V and J are TRBV5-1 and TRBJ2-1; D is possibly TRBD1 (5 bases). CDR1 is SGHRS, CDR2 YFSETQ, per germline. The germline V and J ends were trimmed by 3 bases and 4 bases, with 17 bases remaining between them. This CDR3 is 16 amino acids long. The CDR3 DNA reads as TGCGCCAGCAGCTGGCTGGACACTCCGGGTTACAATGAGCAGTTCTTC. The encoded protein is CASSWLDTPGYNEQFF. Drawing the rest from reference TRBV5-1 and TRBJ2-1, the complete variable domain is KAGVTQTPRYLIKTRGQQVTLSCSPISGHRSVSWYQQTPGQGLQFLFEYFSETQRNKGNFPGRFSGRQFSNSRSEMNVSTLELGDSALYLCASSWLDTPGYNEQFFGPGTRLTVL.

The chain uses TRBV10-1 and TRBJ2-5, with D perhaps matching TRBD1 (6 bases). This CDR3 comprises 14 residues. Germline V CDR1 and CDR2: WNHNN, SYGVQD (reference sequence). V was clipped by 5 bases and J by 2 bases, with 12 bases between them. As DNA, the CDR3 is TGCGCCAGCAGTAGAACAGGGAAACAAGAGACCCAGTACTTC. It encodes CASSRTGKQETQYF.

This clone came up many times. The chain has TRBV4-3 and TRBJ2-4; 7 nucleotides match TRBD2. J was trimmed by 9 bases and V by 0 bases; bases with no gene match: 11. The CDR3 covers 16 residues. Germline V gives CDR1 LGHNA, CDR2 YSLEER. The CDR3 nucleotides are TGCGCCAGCAGCCAAGATGCAGGTACCAGGGAGGGCATTCAGTACTTC. The encoded protein is CASSQDAGTREGIQYF.

The rearrangement joins TRBV9 to TRBJ2-7; TRBD1 matches 12 bases. Germline CDR1 reads SGDLS; CDR2 reads YYNGEE. The CDR3 totals 16 residues. V dropped 5 bases and J dropped 4; count of bases not matched to a gene: 10. CDR3 DNA sequence: TGTGCCAGCAGTGAAGGGACAGGGGGCGAAACATACGAGCAGTACTTC. Its protein is CASSEGTGGETYEQYF.

In this sample, this clone turned up once. V usage is TRBV7-2 and J usage is TRBJ2-1; 13 positions agree with TRBD2. CDR1 and CDR2 (germline): SGHTA, FQGNSA. V lost 6 bases, J lost 0 bases, and 11 bases stayed unmatched. The CDR3 loop spans 19 amino acids. The CDR3 bases are TGTGCCAGCAGGTGGCCCGGGACTAGCGGGACGAGCTCCTACAATGAGCAGTTCTTC. It encodes CASRWPGTSGTSSYNEQFF.

As concerns this clone: This CDR3 is also generated by other DNA sequences in the sample. CDR3 bases: TGTGCCAGCAGTCTTTCCCGCAATCAGCCCCAGCATTTT. It encodes CASSLSRNQPQHF. The rearrangement links TRBV27 to TRBJ1-5; D unclear. CDR1 MNHEY and CDR2 SMNVEV come from the germline V gene (reference sequence). V shed 5 bases and J shed 2 bases, with 7 bases lying between them. The CDR3 covers 13 residues.

This clone has only one observation. At the DNA level, this CDR3 is encoded by other sequences in the same sample as well. The chain's CDR3 is CSVVGQGAYEQYF. DNA for the CDR3: TGCAGCGTTGTCGGACAGGGGGCCTACGAGCAGTACTTC. This chain links TRBV29-1 with TRBJ2-7, with 10 bases lining up with TRBD1. J gave up 2 bases and V 4 bases, and 2 bases lay outside the gene matches. There are 13 residues in the CDR3. Germline loops: CDR1 SQVTM, CDR2 ANQGSEA.

This clone has only a few counts. The V call is TRBV28, the J call TRBJ2-5; D unresolved. CDR3 length: 12 amino acids. V was clipped by 3 bases and J by 3 bases, with 5 bases between them. Germline loops: CDR1 MDHEN, CDR2 SYDVKM. The CDR3 here is CASSFYEETQYF. CDR3 sequence (DNA): TGTGCCAGCAGTTTTTACGAAGAGACCCAGTACTTC.

The V and J genes are TRBV7-1 and TRBJ2-7; D is uncertain. TRBV7-1 is reported as an ORF; its role is uncertain. This CDR3 region has 14 residues. Between the trimmed V and J ends, which lost 5 bases and 0 bases, there was a span of 11 bases. The CDR3 nucleotides are TGTGCCAGCAGCGATAGTCTGCGCTCCTACGAGCAGTACTTC. Its protein product is CASSDSLRSYEQYF.

This sequence joins TRBV5-1 and TRBJ2-7, with 9 bases identical to TRBD1. CDR1 and CDR2 from the germline V gene are SGHRS and YFSETQ. Trimming at V came to 4 bases and at J to 5 bases, leaving 10 bases not matched to a gene. The CDR3 sequence is 15 residues long. The CDR3 loop reads CASSTPDRGVNEQYF. In DNA, the CDR3 is TGCGCCAGCAGCACCCCGGACAGGGGAGTGAACGAGCAGTACTTC. The entire variable domain, with the rest obtained from reference TRBV5-1 and TRBJ2-7, is as follows: KAGVTQTPRYLIKTRGQQVTLSCSPISGHRSVSWYQQTPGQGLQFLFEYFSETQRNKGNFPGRFSGRQFSNSRSEMNVSTLELGDSALYLCASSTPDRGVNEQYFGPGTRLTVT.

The chain couples TRBV11-2 to TRBJ2-2; 9 nucleotides line up with TRBD2. V trimming: 3 bases; J trimming: 2 bases; junction bases outside the gene matches: 4. CDR1 SGHAT and CDR2 FQNNGV come from the germline V gene. The CDR3 extends over 16 amino acids. In DNA, the CDR3 is TGTGCCAGCAGCTTCAGTCTAGCGGGAAACACCGGGGAGCTGTTTTTT. It specifies CASSFSLAGNTGELFF.

This chain joins TRBV27 and TRBJ1-1; 7 positions match TRBD1. CDR1 and CDR2 (germline): MNHEY, SMNVEV (reference sequence). Unmatched junction bases numbered 6, after V lost 6 bases and J lost 8 bases. The CDR3 loop spans 12 amino acids. CDR3 sequence (DNA): TGTGCCAGCAGCCACAGGGGACGGGAAGCTTTCTTT. Translating gives CASSHRGREAFF.

The chain employs TRBV15 and TRBJ2-1, with a possible D match to TRBD1 (6 bases). The germline CDR1 and CDR2 sequences are LNHNV and YYDKDF (reference sequence). The V end was cut by 8 bases, the J end by 4 bases, with 12 bases between. This CDR3 region has 13 residues. CDR3 DNA: TGTGCCACCGTCAAGGACAGATACAATGAGCAGTTCTTC. It specifies CATVKDRYNEQFF.

The chain is built from TRBV7-8 and TRBJ2-1; TRBD2 agrees at 10 bases. Unmatched junction bases numbered 15, after V lost 4 bases and J lost 6 bases. Germline V CDR1 and CDR2: SGHVS, FQNEAQ. The CDR3 runs to 18 residues. CDR3 sequence (DNA): TGTGCCAGCAGCTCCGACCTAGGGCTAGCGGGAGTGGTCAATGAGCAGTTCTTC. Its protein is CASSSDLGLAGVVNEQFF.

The chain carries TRBV30 and TRBJ1-1; possible D gene TRBD1, 5 bases. V lost 1 base and J lost 0, with 9 bases in between. Germline lookup yields CDR1 GTSNPN and CDR2 SVGIG (reference sequence). The CDR3 totals 14 residues. CDR3 protein: CAWSAKGMNTEAFF. The DNA for the CDR3 is TGTGCCTGGAGTGCTAAGGGGATGAACACTGAAGCTTTCTTT.

In its sample, this clone was seen once. The chain couples TRBV7-9 to TRBJ2-5, with 7 bases that match TRBD1. Germline loops: CDR1 SEHNR, CDR2 FQNEAQ (reference sequence). The CDR3 has 14 amino acids. The J segment lost 2 bases and the V segment lost 3 bases, leaving 3 bases of the junction unmatched. DNA of the CDR3: TGTGCCAGCAGCTTCGACAGGGAACAAGAGACCCAGTACTTC. Translated: CASSFDREQETQYF.

This chain uses TRBV28 with TRBJ2-7; 11 nucleotides align to TRBD2. The ends lost 5 bases at V and 1 base at J; junction bases unmatched: 4. Germline V gene lookup returns CDR1 MDHEN and CDR2 SYDVKM. This CDR3 contains 15 residues. CDR3 protein: CASSPRLAGSYEQYF. The CDR3 DNA follows: TGTGCCAGCAGTCCCAGACTAGCGGGGTCCTACGAGCAGTACTTC.

The sample holds one count of this clone. The gene calls are TRBV4-3 and TRBJ2-7; 10 nucleotides match TRBD2. The CDR3 sequence is 18 residues long. Germline assignment: CDR1 LGHNA and CDR2 YSLEER. The J segment lost 6 bases and the V segment lost 0 bases, leaving 14 bases of the junction unmatched. In DNA form, the CDR3 reads TGCGCCAGCAGCCAAGATGGGGCGACTAGCGGGCACCCAAGCGAGCAGTACTTC. Protein product: CASSQDGATSGHPSEQYF.

The chain links TRBV5-6 to TRBJ2-5, with a possible D match to TRBD2 (6 bases). Germline-derived CDR1 and CDR2 are SGHDT and YYEEEE. Between the trimmed V and J ends, which lost 1 base and 1 base, there was a span of 8 bases. This CDR3 has 14 residues. The CDR3 region is CASSLLEGQETQYF. CDR3 DNA: TGTGCCAGCAGCTTGTTGGAGGGCCAAGAGACCCAGTACTTC.

The chain links TRBV4-1 to TRBJ1-2; D is undetermined. The CDR3 extends over 14 amino acids. CDR1 and CDR2 (germline): MGHRA, YSYEKL. Trimming stripped 0 bases from V and 7 bases from J, with 12 bases between. CDR3 in DNA: TGCGCCAGCAGCCAAGATTTCAACGCTGCTGGCTACACCTTC. Its protein product is CASSQDFNAAGYTF.

The chain is built from TRBV30 and TRBJ2-1; D call uncertain. Between the trimmed V and J ends, which lost 3 bases and 5 bases, there was a span of 11 bases. This CDR3 has 13 amino acids. Per the germline V gene, CDR1 is GTSNPN and CDR2 is SVGIG (reference sequence). DNA for the CDR3: TGTGCCTGGAGCGCTGGGAATAACAATGAGCAGTTCTTC. The encoded protein is CAWSAGNNNEQFF.

The chain is built from TRBV4-1 and TRBJ2-7, with TRBD1 matching over 10 bases. V was pared by 4 bases and J by 2 bases, with 11 bases of the junction left unmatched. This CDR3 is built from 17 residues. Germline values: CDR1 MGHRA, CDR2 YSYEKL. As DNA, the CDR3 is TGCGCCAGCAGCCTCCTACCCGGGACAGGGGAAACCTACGAGCAGTACTTC. As protein: CASSLLPGTGETYEQYF.

The chain combines TRBV7-9 with TRBJ1-3; D remains unclear. The CDR3 loop spans 17 amino acids. V was cut by 0 bases and J by 0 bases, with 12 bases left in between. CDR1 and CDR2 (germline): SEHNR, FQNEAQ (reference sequence). The CDR3 DNA follows: TGTGCCAGCAGCTTAGCCCCAGGACTAAGCTCTGGAAACACCATATATTTT. Encoded protein: CASSLAPGLSSGNTIYF.